The clone carrying this T cell receptor beta chain was recorded many times. Its cognate antigen is unknown. These data originate in a study of regulatory T cells in long-lasting Graves disease. General study points: Newly diagnosed Graves' patients exceeded persistent ones in TCR diversity.

With iRepertoire HTBI primers and Arm-PCR of CDR3 regions, TCR beta libraries were built. Methods used by the authors: Identified across the samples were 62 TRBV segments and more than twelve TRBJ segments. TCRdb redid the calling of the multiplex PCR reads with MiXCR, one entry per CDR3 protein. For this entry, the V and J calls and clone size follow TCRdb and not the study's own pipeline. The table shows around 250,000 distinct CDR3 sequences, with more than 15% occurring only once. The CDR3 has 15 residues. J was trimmed by 2 bases and V by 6 bases; bases with no gene match: 5. Germline CDR1 and CDR2: MDHEN and SYDVKM. Stated time point: newly diagnosed GD, antithyroid drugs for less than 3 months. Scientists built the TCR library using RNA that was extracted from PBMCs. These same records also appear under a second study, on T cells in Graves' hyperthyroidism and ophthalmopathy. This second study says: Blood also showed most of the thyroid clonotypes that were expanded above 0.001.

The chain uses TRBV28 and TRBJ2-3; 10 bases map to TRBD2. The TCR originated in a woman aged 25-40 years with Graves disease. Sequenced here: peripheral blood mononuclear cells (PBMCs), sampled at new diagnosis, from a patient treated with antithyroid drugs. CDR3 DNA: TGTGCCAGCAGAGAAGCGGGGGGGATCACAGATACGCAGTATTTT. Protein product: CASREAGGITDTQYF.